These T cell receptor beta chains were read from a single sample in a study of control samples from healthy donors and cancer patients. The method was immunoSEQ multiplex PCR; TCRdb's version includes in-frame clones alone and lacks a portion of them. There are roughly 220,000 clones in the sample; 85% to 95% occur only once, and 1.5% lies in the top ten. Sequencing was done on a sample of blood. The receptors were gathered from a man aged 50-59 years in good health. Each CDR3 is given without its conserved first and last residue. The order of the fields is V gene, J gene, clone size, CDR3 protein. Clone size is stated in some rows and not others, as once, few, many or a class when expanded.

TRBV7-2	TRBJ1-2	.	ASSFSQGTNYGYT
TRBV21-1	TRBJ2-1	.	ASSKASGHNEQF
TRBV10-3	TRBJ1-1	.	AIRVTANTEAF
TRBV9	TRBJ1-1	.	ASSVGQGTEAF
TRBV6-5	TRBJ1-6	.	ASSYSMTQRNSPLH
TRBV5-1	TRBJ2-2	.	ASSLGQGNTGELF
TRBV29-1	TRBJ2-2	once	SVDPGHTGELF
TRBV6-5	TRBJ2-5	.	ASSPPGTETQY
TRBV19	TRBJ1-1	.	ASSGGGLSTEAF
TRBV25-1	TRBJ1-6	.	ASSRDHRSPLH
TRBV7-3	TRBJ1-2	.	ASSLGRGTNYGYT
TRBV18	TRBJ2-2	.	ASSPQPGGGPNTGELF
TRBV5-1	TRBJ2-1	.	ASSQVRGGLNEQF
TRBV7-3	TRBJ2-3	.	ASSLAYSDTQY
TRBV4-1	TRBJ1-3	.	ASSTGYSGNTIY